The rows below give T cell receptor beta chains drawn from one sample of a study of T cell responses to AZD1222 COVID-19 vaccine. TCRdb keeps only in-frame clones here, not all; method: immunoSEQ multiplex PCR. This sample has about 120,000 clones; about nine tenths occur once, and the top ten carry under 3%. This sample comprised peripheral blood, obtained 28 days after the second AZD1222 dose. These receptors originate from an adult who received the AZD1222 COVID-19 vaccine. Both conserved end residues are part of each CDR3. The order of the fields is clone size, D gene, J gene, V gene, CDR3 DNA, CDR3 protein. The D gene is left open where the match is weak. Size tells how often a clone was seen (once, few, many) or the class of an expanded clone, and some rows leave it out.

NA | NA | TRBJ2-5 | TRBV27 | TGTGCCAGCAGTTTACGGGTGGAAGGGCAAGAGACCCAGTACTTC | CASSLRVEGQETQYF
NA | TRBD2 | TRBJ2-1 | TRBV7-2 | TGTGCCAGCAGACGAAGCGGGGGGGCGTCCAATGAGCAGTTCTTC | CASRRSGGASNEQFF
once | NA | TRBJ1-3 | TRBV19 | TGTGCCAGTTCCGGTCGACAGACCTCTCGAAACACCATATATTTT | CASSGRQTSRNTIYF
NA | NA | TRBJ1-1 | TRBV11-1 | TGTGCCAGCAGCTTAGTAACGGGAAACACTGAAGCTTTCTTT | CASSLVTGNTEAFF
NA | NA | TRBJ1-1 | TRBV7-2 | TGTGCCAGCAGCCTAGGACAGCTCACTGAAGCTTTCTTT | CASSLGQLTEAFF
NA | NA | TRBJ1-6 | TRBV7-8 | TGTGCCAGCAGCCAAGATTGGGGTTCCTATAATTCACCCCTCCACTTT | CASSQDWGSYNSPLHF
NA | NA | TRBJ1-2 | TRBV6-5 | TGTGCCAGCAGGCCGACCGGGCGTGACTATGGCTACACCTTC | CASRPTGRDYGYTF
few | TRBD2 | TRBJ2-5 | TRBV2 | TGTGCCAGCCAAGCGGGGGGCCCGAAGACCCAGTACTTC | CASQAGGPKTQYF
NA | NA | TRBJ1-3 | TRBV15 | TGTGCCACCAGCAGAGATGTCAAGGGAACTGGAAACACCATATATTTT | CATSRDVKGTGNTIYF
NA | NA | TRBJ1-1 | TRBV19 | TGTGCCAGTAGTATGGGGGGAGATCTGAACACTGAAGCTTTCTTT | CASSMGGDLNTEAFF
NA | NA | TRBJ2-3 | TRBV9 | TGTGCCAGCAGCGTGAGGGGTCAGGGTGGCGGCACAGATACGCAGTATTTT | CASSVRGQGGGTDTQYF
NA | NA | TRBJ1-5 | TRBV19 | TGTGCCAGTAGTCAATCCAGCAATCAGCCCCAGCATTTT | CASSQSSNQPQHF
few | NA | TRBJ2-1 | TRBV7-9 | TGTGCCAGCAGCTTAAACAATGAGCAGTTCTTC | CASSLNNEQFF
NA | TRBD1 | TRBJ1-5 | TRBV19 | TGTGCCAGTAGAAGCGACAGGGCGAGGAATCAGCCCCAGCATTTT | CASRSDRARNQPQHF
NA | TRBD1 | TRBJ1-5 | TRBV18 | TGTGCCAGCTCACCACCGGGTATAGGGACAGGGGGCGCGGGGAATAATCAGCCCCAGCATTTT | CASSPPGIGTGGAGNNQPQHF
once | TRBD1 | TRBJ2-3 | TRBV11-1 | TGTGCCAGCAGCTTGAACAGGGGTTGGGCAGATACGCAGTATTTT | CASSLNRGWADTQYF
NA | TRBD2 | TRBJ2-1 | TRBV5-5 | TGTGCCAGCAGCTTGGAACGGGGGGTCTTTGAGCAGTTCTTC | CASSLERGVFEQFF
NA | TRBD1 | TRBJ2-3 | TRBV7-3 | TGTGCCAGCAGCTTACGGTGGACAGGGACGCAGTATTTT | CASSLRWTGTQYF
NA | NA | TRBJ2-6 | TRBV6-2/TRBV6-3 | TGTGCCAGCAGTTGGATCGGGGGAGCTGGGGCCAACGTCCTGACTTTC | CASSWIGGAGANVLTF
NA | NA | TRBJ1-1 | TRBV30 | TGTGCCTGGAGTGTGGGCGGTGAAGCTTTCTTT | CAWSVGGEAFF
NA | TRBD2 | TRBJ2-5 | TRBV24-1 | TGTGCCACCAGTGCCCCCCCCGCGGGAGGGGTAGCGGGCCAAGAGACCCAGTACTTC | CATSAPPAGGVAGQETQYF
NA | NA | TRBJ2-2 | TRBV6-1 | TGTGCCAGCAGTGAACAGACAGCGAACACCGGGGAGCTGTTTTTT | CASSEQTANTGELFF